These T cell receptor beta chains were read from a single sample in a study of shared clonotypes between healthy human individuals. TCRdb keeps only in-frame clones here, not all; method: immunoSEQ multiplex PCR. The data hold roughly 2.1 million clones, with just over 90% observed a single time. Sequencing input: naive CD8+ T cells from PBMCs. The receptors here all came from a man aged 18-30 years in good health. Some clones in this sample may be carry-over from other donors' samples. Each CDR3 is given without its conserved first and last residue.

cdr3_aa | v_call
ASSLVRETGEQY | TRBV7-9
ASSVAGTGRNEQY | TRBV9
AMKDANTEAF | TRBV10-3
ASSLGGSGNTIY | TRBV27
ASSALRTSGAPTDTQY | TRBV28
ASSVVPGSYEQY | TRBV9
ASSQGLDRLGHNQPQH | TRBV4-1
ASSYQGRGTDTQY | TRBV9
ASSLAQISYGYT | TRBV7-9
AWSRQPSWETQY | TRBV30